The present T cell receptor beta chain was sequenced within a study of T-cell memory formation after mild COVID-19. This clonotype appeared a few times. In TCRdb, the 5' RACE reads were re-called with MiXCR into one record per CDR3 protein. Of roughly 550,000 distinct CDR3 sequences listed, around 21% are singletons. Material for sequencing was PBMCs or a T cell subset sorted from them (not recorded which). This clonotype was sampled from an adult woman who had mild COVID-19 (a few samples of this study predate the infection). Cell type and time point are not known.

In nucleotides, the CDR3 is TGTGCCAGCAGCTTATGGGGTAGGGCCCACGAGCAGTACTTC. It encodes CASSLWGRAHEQYF. This chain uses TRBV7-3 with TRBJ2-7; D is unclear. This CDR3 contains 14 residues. The V and J ends lost 2 bases and 5 bases respectively, with 13 bases between them. Germline CDR1 and CDR2: SGHTA and FQGTGA.